The clone carrying this TCR beta chain showed up many times. Its antigen is still unknown. This entry belongs to a study of human T cells and chemical hapten exposure. Study-wide context: Minor volume differences among pooled libraries chiefly drove per-sample TCR yield variation.

Individual cDNA molecules had unique molecular identifiers attached to them by the library. Each CDR3 protein gets one entry after TCRdb re-called the 5' RACE reads with MiXCR. Among 120,000 to 150,000 distinct CDR3 sequences, roughly 4.1% were seen once, and the ten largest hold around 1.4%. Study results and limitations: TCRs at high frequency, those above 1 in 1000, did not change with DPC sensitization.

This CDR3 is built from 15 residues. V was clipped by 5 bases and J by 0 bases; unmatched bases: 6. The germline V gene encodes CDR1 MDHEN and CDR2 SYDVKM. The authors extracted total RNA from unfractionated whole blood. The gene calls are TRBV28 and TRBJ1-2; 7 bases align to TRBD1. The origin of this receptor is a female donor in good health. The CDR3 coding sequence is TGTGCCAGCAGTCCAGGGACAGATTCTAACTATGGCTACACCTTC. It translates to CASSPGTDSNYGYTF.